What follows are 31 T cell receptor beta chains derived from one specimen sequenced in a study of CD8 T cells in ankylosing spondylitis. One entry per CDR3 protein, called by TCRdb with MiXCR from the 5' RACE reads. The sample comprises 200,000 or so distinct CDR3 sequences, 10% to 15% of which are singletons, and about 11% rests with the top ten. The sequenced material came from blood, either unsorted or a sorted T cell fraction (not recorded which). The receptors were gathered from a female donor with ankylosing spondylitis or in good health (not recorded which).

The chain joins TRBV20-1 to TRBJ2-7, with D perhaps TRBD2 (6 bases). V lost 0 bases and J 7 bases, leaving 10 bases between the germline ends. Germline values: CDR1 DFQATT, CDR2 SNEGSKA (reference sequence). This CDR3 has 12 amino acids. DNA of the CDR3: TGCAGTGCTAGAGATCGGGACTGGGAGCAGTACTTC. Protein: CSARDRDWEQYF.

The V gene is TRBV12-3 or TRBV12-4, the J gene TRBJ2-3, with a weak D call TRBD1 (6 bases). V was pared by 5 bases and J by 4 bases, with 7 bases between. This CDR3 contains 12 residues. CDR3 protein: CASSTGPDTQYF. DNA of the CDR3: TGTGCCAGCAGTACAGGGCCAGATACGCAGTATTTT.

There are many counts of this clonotype. The chain joins TRBV20-1 to TRBJ1-5; D call uncertain. Germline V CDR1 and CDR2: DFQATT, SNEGSKA (reference sequence). CDR3 length equals 14 residues. V was cut by 4 bases and J by 0 bases, with 10 bases left in between. This CDR3 reads CSATQAVSNQPQHF. As DNA, the CDR3 is TGCAGTGCTACCCAGGCGGTTAGCAATCAGCCCCAGCATTTT.

This clonotype was detected many times. The chain recombines TRBV4-3 with TRBJ2-7; D perhaps matches TRBD2 (5 bases). In germline, CDR1 is LGHNA, CDR2 YSLEER. The V gene lost 0 bases and the J gene lost 4 bases, with 19 bases spanning the gap. CDR3 length: 17 residues. CDR3 in amino acids: CASSQDHTGGRIYEQYF. CDR3 sequence (DNA): TGCGCCAGCAGCCAAGACCACACCGGAGGACGTATTTACGAGCAGTACTTC.

This clonotype appeared many times. The CDR3 DNA follows: TGCGCCAGCAGCCAGCTCCCTCGAGGGGCCAACGTCCTGACTTTC. It specifies CASSQLPRGANVLTF. The chain recombines TRBV4-3 with TRBJ2-6; no clear D gene. Trimming removed 3 bases at V and 4 bases at J, with 10 bases between. Per germline, CDR1 LGHNA and CDR2 YSLEER. The CDR3 loop spans 15 amino acids.

This clonotype was seen ten or more times. The chain has TRBV6-2 or TRBV6-3 and TRBJ2-1; D is possibly TRBD2 (6 bases). The ends were cut back, 5 bases at V and 5 bases at J, with 16 bases in the middle. The V gene's germline CDR1 is MNHEY and CDR2 SVGEGT. This CDR3 is built from 15 residues. The CDR3 nucleotides are TGTGCCAGCAGTAACCGGGACTTTTCCAACAATGAGCAGTTCTTC. The encoded protein is CASSNRDFSNNEQFF.

This clonotype was found a few times. V is TRBV18 and J is TRBJ2-7; D may be TRBD1 or TRBD2 (5 bases each). The CDR3 runs 15 residues. Germline CDR1 reads KGHSH; CDR2 reads LQKENI. Trimming removed 4 bases at V and 2 bases at J, with 15 bases between. The CDR3 loop reads CASSRRDGTTYEQYF. The CDR3 DNA reads as TGTGCCAGCTCACGGCGCGACGGGACCACCTACGAGCAGTACTTC.

This clonotype was observed many times. The chain carries TRBV18 and TRBJ1-3; D uncertain. CDR1 is KGHSH and CDR2 is LQKENI in the germline V gene. CDR3 length equals 14 residues. V was pared by 0 bases and J by 0 bases, with 3 bases between. The chain's CDR3 is CASSPPTSGNTIYF. CDR3 bases: TGTGCCAGCTCACCACCCACCTCTGGAAACACCATATATTTT.

This clonotype was picked up many times. The chain is built from TRBV24-1 and TRBJ2-5, with D hard to call. The CDR3 spans 14 residues. Per the germline V gene, CDR1 is KGHDR and CDR2 is SFDVKD. V gave up 0 bases and J gave up 4 bases, with 8 bases separating them. This chain's CDR3 is CATSDLGVAETQYF. DNA of the CDR3: TGTGCCACCAGTGATTTGGGGGTGGCAGAGACCCAGTACTTC.

This clonotype was observed many times. The genes are TRBV20-1 and TRBJ2-3, with a possible D match to TRBD2 (5 bases). The germline V gene encodes CDR1 DFQATT and CDR2 SNEGSKA (reference sequence). This CDR3 has 16 residues. The V and J ends lost 0 bases and 1 base respectively, with 14 bases between them. The CDR3 nucleotides read TGCAGTGCTAGAGAGTGGTTCGCCGGGGGCACAGATACGCAGTATTTT. The encoded protein is CSAREWFAGGTDTQYF.

V and J are TRBV20-1 and TRBJ2-2; 11 bases agree with TRBD2. Germline-derived CDR1 and CDR2 are DFQATT and SNEGSKA (reference sequence). V gave up 4 bases and J gave up 4 bases; unmatched junction bases: 8. This CDR3 spans 16 amino acids. CDR3: CSANPQLAGVTGELFF. Here the CDR3 DNA reads TGCAGTGCTAACCCCCAACTAGCGGGAGTCACCGGGGAGCTGTTTTTT.

The gene calls are TRBV29-1 and TRBJ2-1, with 9 bases lining up with TRBD2. Losses at the gene ends were 7 bases for V and 10 bases for J; bases not matched to a gene: 11. CDR1 SQVTM and CDR2 ANQGSEA come from the germline V gene. The CDR3 runs to 13 residues. This CDR3 reads CSALLAGLGEQFF. In nucleotides, the CDR3 is TGCAGCGCTCTACTAGCGGGTTTAGGGGAGCAGTTCTTC.

This clonotype was detected ten times or more. V usage is TRBV7-9 and J usage is TRBJ2-2; weak D call: TRBD2 (6 bases). Trimming pared 5 bases from V and 8 bases from J, leaving 18 bases between. Germline V gene data show CDR1 as SEHNR and CDR2 as FQNEAQ (reference sequence). The CDR3 has 15 residues. In DNA form, the CDR3 reads TGTGCCAGCAGCGTAACCGGGAGCGGAGGAGGGGAGCTGTTTTTT. It translates to CASSVTGSGGGELFF. The complete variable domain, with remaining parts taken from reference TRBV7-9 and TRBJ2-2, reads DTGVSQNPRHKITKRGQNVTFRCDPISEHNRLYWYRQTLGQGPEFLTYFQNEAQLEKSRLLSDRFSAERPKGSFSTLEIQRTEQGDSAMYLCASSVTGSGGGELFFGEGSRLTVL.

This clonotype has a handful of counts. This chain connects TRBV29-1 to TRBJ2-3; 10 nucleotides align to TRBD2. The ends lost 3 bases at V and 0 bases at J; junction bases unmatched: 9. The CDR3 covers 17 residues. Germline V CDR1 and CDR2: SQVTM, ANQGSEA. The CDR3 loop reads CSVDRASGRGSTDTQYF. Written as DNA, the CDR3 is TGCAGCGTTGATCGTGCTAGCGGGAGAGGGAGCACAGATACGCAGTATTTT.

The chain couples TRBV7-2 to TRBJ2-3, with D unresolved. Trimming took off 5 bases at V and 2 bases at J, with 11 bases between the two ends. The CDR3 contains 14 residues. Germline V gene data show CDR1 as SGHTA and CDR2 as FQGNSA. CDR3 sequence reads: CASSPSRDTDTQYF. The CDR3 DNA reads TGTGCCAGCAGCCCTAGTAGGGACACAGATACGCAGTATTTT.

On this clonotype: A read error may produce the germline difference seen at one junction end. The CDR3 nucleotides read TGCAGTGCTCGGGGCCGGAACACCGGGGAGCTGTTGTTT. It codes for CSARGRNTGELLF. This chain joins TRBV20-1 and TRBJ2-2; the D gene could be TRBD1 or TRBD2 (5 bases each). Looked up from germline, CDR1 is DFQATT and CDR2 is SNEGSKA (reference sequence). This CDR3 contains 13 residues.

This rearrangement joins TRBV11-2 to TRBJ2-1; 11 nucleotides match TRBD2. The germline V gene has CDR1 SGHAT and CDR2 FQNNGV. V trimming: 1 base; J trimming: 7 bases; junction bases outside the gene matches: 3. The CDR3 is 15 residues long. Written as DNA, the CDR3 is TGTGCCAGCAGCTTAGGGGGGACTAGCGGAAATGAGCAGTTCTTC. Translating it yields CASSLGGTSGNEQFF.

This clonotype has at least ten counts. The rearrangement links TRBV28 to TRBJ1-4, with TRBD1 identical over 10 bases. The CDR3 contains 13 residues. The J segment lost 12 bases and the V segment lost 5 bases, leaving 6 bases of the junction unmatched. Germline CDR1 and CDR2: MDHEN and SYDVKM. The CDR3 DNA is TGTGCCAGCAGTACGGGACAGGGGCGGGAACTGTTTTTT. Amino acids: CASSTGQGRELFF.

This clonotype was counted only a few times. The V and J genes are TRBV12-3 or TRBV12-4 and TRBJ1-2, with TRBD1 identical over 8 bases. V lost 5 bases, J lost 0 bases, and 5 bases stayed unmatched. The CDR3 sequence is 15 residues long. CDR3 bases: TGTGCCAGCAGTCTGACGGACAGGGCTAACTATGGCTACACCTTC. Residues: CASSLTDRANYGYTF.

This clonotype was recorded only once. Possible read error: a much larger clone is one base away. The chain joins TRBV5-1 to TRBJ2-2; TRBD1 or TRBD2 may be the D gene (5 bases each). The CDR3 has 13 residues. Germline assignment: CDR1 SGHRS and CDR2 YFSETQ. This chain's CDR3 is CTSRDLDTGELFF. The CDR3 coding sequence is TGCACCAGCAGGGACCTGGACACCGGGGAGCTGTTTTTT.

This clonotype has a count of ten or more. The chain employs TRBV4-1 and TRBJ1-2, with D possibly TRBD1 on 5 matching bases. Trimming stripped 1 base from V and 1 base from J, with 13 bases between. Germline V gene data show CDR1 as MGHRA and CDR2 as YSYEKL. This CDR3 comprises 16 residues. This CDR3 reads CASSQVLGASNYGYTF. CDR3 DNA: TGCGCCAGCAGCCAAGTCCTAGGGGCGAGTAACTATGGCTACACCTTC.

This clonotype came up many times. CDR3 sequence: CASSQAGGSNNEQFF. CDR3 nucleotides: TGCGCCAGCAGTCAAGCGGGAGGGTCGAATAATGAGCAGTTCTTC. V is TRBV5-1 and J is TRBJ2-1, with 10 bases fitting TRBD2. The junction had 9 bases not matched to a gene; V was cut back by 5 bases and J by 7 bases. The CDR3 spans 15 residues. Germline lookup yields CDR1 SGHRS and CDR2 YFSETQ. Filled out from reference TRBV5-1 and TRBJ2-1, the complete variable domain reads KAGVTQTPRYLIKTRGQQVTLSCSPISGHRSVSWYQQTPGQGLQFLFEYFSETQRNKGNFPGRFSGRQFSNSRSEMNVSTLELGDSALYLCASSQAGGSNNEQFFGPGTRLTVL.

This clonotype showed up many times. The V gene is TRBV9, the J gene TRBJ2-1, with 15 bases that match TRBD2. Germline-derived CDR1 and CDR2 are SGDLS and YYNGEE. V was clipped by 3 bases and J by 1 base; unmatched bases: 5. The CDR3 is made up of 18 amino acids. Here the CDR3 DNA reads TGTGCCAGCAGCGCTGGACTAGCGGGAGGGCCGTCCTACAATGAGCAGTTCTTC. Translating gives CASSAGLAGGPSYNEQFF. Complete variable domain (other parts from reference TRBV9 and TRBJ2-1): DSGVTQTPKHLITATGQRVTLRCSPRSGDLSVYWYQQSLDQGLQFLIQYYNGEERAKGNILERFSAQQFPDLHSELNLSSLELGDSALYFCASSAGLAGGPSYNEQFFGPGTRLTVL.

About this clonotype itself: The junction departs from germline at one end; a sequencing error may be responsible. The chain employs TRBV30 and TRBJ2-4; D is perhaps TRBD1 (6 bases). CDR1 and CDR2 from the germline V gene are GTSNPN and SVGIG (reference sequence). The length of the CDR3 is 11 residues. DNA for the CDR3: TGTGCCTGTAGTGCAGGGGTCGTTCAGTACTTC. Encoded protein: CACSAGVVQYF.

This clonotype was found many times. CDR3 sequence reads: CASTQKLGIPNTGELFF. The CDR3 nucleotides are TGTGCCAGCACTCAGAAATTAGGGATCCCGAACACCGGGGAGCTGTTTTTT. This chain uses TRBV5-4 with TRBJ2-2, with unresolved D. Between the trimmed V and J ends, which lost 6 bases and 0 bases, there was a span of 18 bases. The CDR3 sequence is 17 residues long. Germline lookup yields CDR1 SGHNT and CDR2 YYREEE (reference sequence).

This rearrangement joins TRBV7-9 to TRBJ2-7, with TRBD1 as a possible D gene (5 bases). The CDR3 runs to 15 residues. V was trimmed by 5 bases and J by 5 bases, leaving 19 bases between them. From germline, CDR1 is SEHNR and CDR2 FQNEAQ (reference sequence). DNA for the CDR3: TGTGCCAGCAGCCAACGACAGACGTCGACTGACGAGCAGTACTTC. Encoded protein: CASSQRQTSTDEQYF.

This clonotype came up many times. The chain employs TRBV12-3 or TRBV12-4 and TRBJ1-4; D gene ambiguous. The CDR3 is made up of 13 amino acids. Deletions cut 7 bases from V and 5 bases from J, with 11 bases between. As DNA, the CDR3 is TGTGCCAGCATGCACAGCTTAAATGAAAAACTGTTTTTT. Amino acid sequence: CASMHSLNEKLFF.

This clonotype was counted at least ten times. The chain recombines TRBV7-6 with TRBJ1-6; possible D gene TRBD1, 5 bases. CDR3 length: 16 residues. CDR1 SGHVS and CDR2 FNYEAQ come from the germline V gene. The V end was cut by 0 bases, the J end by 3 bases, with 9 bases between. DNA for the CDR3: TGTGCCAGCAGCTTAGCGGGGCGGGACTATAATTCACCCCTCCACTTT. It specifies CASSLAGRDYNSPLHF.

Notes on this clonotype: Since a much larger clone is just one base distant, this may be a read error. The chain employs TRBV3-1 and TRBJ2-1; possible D gene TRBD2, 5 bases. Germline assignment: CDR1 LGHDT and CDR2 YNNKEL (reference sequence). V was clipped by 5 bases and J by 12 bases, with 14 bases between them. This CDR3 spans 12 amino acids. In DNA, the CDR3 is TGTGCCAGCAGCGATCTAGCAACTACGCAGTTCTTC. Residues: CASSDLATTQFF.

The rearrangement joins TRBV20-1 to TRBJ1-2; D call uncertain. CDR3 length equals 14 residues. Per germline, CDR1 DFQATT and CDR2 SNEGSKA (reference sequence). Trimming took off 3 bases at V and 1 base at J, with 12 bases between the two ends. CDR3 bases: TGCAGTGCTAGTCTCGGAATCTTTAACTATGGCTACACCTTC. Residues: CSASLGIFNYGYTF.

This clonotype was counted ten times or more. The genes are TRBV23-1 and TRBJ1-5; unclear D gene. TRBV23-1 is given ORF status, its function remaining uncertain. This CDR3 region has 18 residues. The V gene lost 0 bases and the J gene lost 0 bases, with 15 bases spanning the gap. The CDR3 protein is CASSQSGFEGYSNQPQHF. The CDR3 nucleotides are TGCGCCAGCAGTCAATCTGGGTTCGAGGGCTATAGCAATCAGCCCCAGCATTTT.